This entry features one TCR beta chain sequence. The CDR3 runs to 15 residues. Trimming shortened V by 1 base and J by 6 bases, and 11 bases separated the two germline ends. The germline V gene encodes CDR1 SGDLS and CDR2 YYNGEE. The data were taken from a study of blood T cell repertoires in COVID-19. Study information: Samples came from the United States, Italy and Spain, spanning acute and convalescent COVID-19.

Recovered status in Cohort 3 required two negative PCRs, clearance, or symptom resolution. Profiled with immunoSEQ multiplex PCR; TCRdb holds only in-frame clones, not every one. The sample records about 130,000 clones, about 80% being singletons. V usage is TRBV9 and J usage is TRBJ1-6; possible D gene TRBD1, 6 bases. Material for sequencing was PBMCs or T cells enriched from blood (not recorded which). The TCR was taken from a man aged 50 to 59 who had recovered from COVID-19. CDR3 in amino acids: CASSVSVQGNSPLHF. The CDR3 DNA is TGTGCCAGCAGCGTAAGTGTACAGGGTAATTCACCCCTCCACTTT. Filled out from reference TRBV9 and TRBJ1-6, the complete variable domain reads DSGVTQTPKHLITATGQRVTLRCSPRSGDLSVYWYQQSLDQGLQFLIQYYNGEERAKGNILERFSAQQFPDLHSELNLSSLELGDSALYFCASSVSVQGNSPLHFGNGTRLTVT.